One T cell receptor beta chain is described in this entry. Clones were sequenced by immunoSEQ multiplex PCR, and TCRdb holds only the in-frame ones, with some missing. The data contain around 730,000 clones, 70% to 90% of them singletons. This entry belongs to a study of shared T cell receptors in the human thymus. V lost 2 bases and J 6 bases, leaving 22 bases between the germline ends. The CDR3 is made up of 17 amino acids. Germline-derived CDR1 and CDR2 are SGHAT and FQNNGV. These data also formed part of another study, on human thymus T cells. As that report states: Healthy Finnish infants undergoing corrective surgery for congenital heart defects provided the donor material. Resections from corrective heart surgery supplied the thymus tissue. Gene usage (both V and J) appeared biased in thymic and blood repertoires. Highly overlapping thymic repertoires in unrelated individuals were reported by related research.

This chain connects TRBV11-2 to TRBJ1-2; D is perhaps TRBD1 (6 bases). The sequenced material came from thymocytes. The source is a girl under three years old with a congenital heart defect. This chain's CDR3 is CASSLREWGREINGYTF. CDR3 in DNA: TGTGCCAGCAGCTTAAGGGAATGGGGGCGCGAGATAAATGGCTACACCTTC.